This is a list of T cell receptor beta chains from one sample in a study of beta chain features in type 1 diabetes. The method was immunoSEQ multiplex PCR; TCRdb's version includes in-frame clones alone and lacks a portion of them. The sample shows roughly 500,000 clones, 30% of them seen only once. Sequenced input: naive CD4+ T cells from blood. Receptors originate from a man aged 18 to 29 in good health. The conserved cysteine and the conserved F or W are not part of the CDR3 here.

cdr3_aa: ASSGWGNEQF
v_call: TRBV23-1

cdr3_aa: ASSLGGHRYIQY
v_call: TRBV5-6

cdr3_aa: ASSLVGTSGPKETQY
v_call: TRBV7-9

cdr3_aa: ASSAGTSFHNEQF
v_call: TRBV7-9

cdr3_aa: ASSPLIAGNLHEETQY
v_call: TRBV4-3

cdr3_aa: SVGARLAAQNEQF
v_call: TRBV29-1

cdr3_aa: ASSTPGQDSTYEQY
v_call: TRBV5-1

cdr3_aa: AWETGSYNEQF
v_call: TRBV30

cdr3_aa: ASSLGAGLTQY
v_call: TRBV7-9

cdr3_aa: ASSAQRQGYEQY
v_call: TRBV7-9

cdr3_aa: AWSVRQGATGELF
v_call: TRBV30

cdr3_aa: ATHLREGQISLRTQY
v_call: TRBV7-9

cdr3_aa: ASSVGSDRGNTIY
v_call: TRBV9

cdr3_aa: ASSSRDRGSSVQF
v_call: TRBV7-2

cdr3_aa: ASSFRGNNEQF
v_call: TRBV5-5

cdr3_aa: ASKNRDGTEKLF
v_call: TRBV7-9

cdr3_aa: AGGFWYNEQF
v_call: TRBV6-1

cdr3_aa: AISATGMNTEAF
v_call: TRBV10-3

cdr3_aa: ASSIRPYEQY
v_call: TRBV11-2

cdr3_aa: ASSERLLSYEQY
v_call: TRBV2

cdr3_aa: ASSQGSGSSYNEQF
v_call: TRBV4-3

cdr3_aa: ASSFSPGADTQY
v_call: TRBV7-9

cdr3_aa: ASTANTEAF
v_call: TRBV28

cdr3_aa: AWSVKGGTDTQY
v_call: TRBV30

cdr3_aa: ASSPLDSHYEQY
v_call: TRBV5-1

cdr3_aa: ASSPLGQGNTEAF
v_call: TRBV9

cdr3_aa: ASSFSSSGSGLLETQY
v_call: TRBV7-2

cdr3_aa: ASSQERQSKNIQY
v_call: TRBV4-3

cdr3_aa: ASSLGFKAYEQY
v_call: TRBV7-2

cdr3_aa: ASSQEGGTFYGYT
v_call: TRBV4-3

cdr3_aa: ASSSMKAVVGANVLT
v_call: TRBV27

cdr3_aa: ASSAGLAGGETQY
v_call: TRBV9

cdr3_aa: ASSPPGQGGEDTQY
v_call: TRBV5-1

cdr3_aa: ASSTTSGKVEQF
v_call: TRBV19

cdr3_aa: ASSLSRGRRLF
v_call: TRBV27

cdr3_aa: SAGTGPAGANVLT
v_call: TRBV29-1

cdr3_aa: ASSLVGLNNEQF
v_call: TRBV5-1

cdr3_aa: ASSRTRGRYEQF
v_call: TRBV7-2

cdr3_aa: SAPPGAEQY
v_call: TRBV20-1

cdr3_aa: ASSSQPSSYNEQF
v_call: TRBV7-2

cdr3_aa: SVGPDRGYYEQY
v_call: TRBV29-1

cdr3_aa: SGGSGNSYNEQF
v_call: TRBV29-1

cdr3_aa: ASTHGAIQY
v_call: TRBV6-5

cdr3_aa: ASSVVGQDIQY
v_call: TRBV9

cdr3_aa: ASSLGRGRNEQF
v_call: TRBV7-2

cdr3_aa: ASSLQGMDTQY
v_call: TRBV5-4

cdr3_aa: ASSQTPAPYEQY
v_call: TRBV6-6

cdr3_aa: ASSVGIGVSSYEQY
v_call: TRBV9

cdr3_aa: SVEGLAESSYEQY
v_call: TRBV29-1

cdr3_aa: ASSQTAGRTEAF
v_call: TRBV7-3

cdr3_aa: ASSLASGSTEQF
v_call: TRBV5-6

cdr3_aa: AWSVLKTRPNYGYT
v_call: TRBV30

cdr3_aa: SVGGANYNEQF
v_call: TRBV29-1